This T cell receptor (beta chain) was identified during a study of human T cells and chemical hapten exposure. The wider study: Enrolled patients were predominantly female and had alopecia areata, totalis or universalis.

It was the library that attached unique molecular identifiers to individual cDNA molecules. Via MiXCR, TCRdb re-called the RACE reads, giving one row per CDR3 protein. The data contain roughly 62,000 distinct CDR3 sequences, around 12% of them singletons. V was trimmed by 7 bases and J by 12 bases, leaving 18 bases between them. Germline V CDR1 and CDR2: MDHEN, SYDVKM. The CDR3 extends over 13 amino acids. Time point specified: patch test 3, about 24 weeks after DPC sensitization. This sample's treatment: therapeutic diphenylcyclopropenone sensitization with weekly scalp DPC. V usage is TRBV28 and J usage is TRBJ2-2; D possibly uses TRBD1 or TRBD2 (7 bases each). This clonotype was sampled from a man aged 30 to 39 with alopecia areata. Some clones in this sample may be carry-over from other donors' samples. Sample: whole blood, taken in connection with sensitization to the hapten diphenylcyclopropenone (DPC). As DNA, the CDR3 is TGTGCCAGCACAGGGGGGGCAGCCGGCAAGCTGTTTTTT. It specifies CASTGGAAGKLFF.